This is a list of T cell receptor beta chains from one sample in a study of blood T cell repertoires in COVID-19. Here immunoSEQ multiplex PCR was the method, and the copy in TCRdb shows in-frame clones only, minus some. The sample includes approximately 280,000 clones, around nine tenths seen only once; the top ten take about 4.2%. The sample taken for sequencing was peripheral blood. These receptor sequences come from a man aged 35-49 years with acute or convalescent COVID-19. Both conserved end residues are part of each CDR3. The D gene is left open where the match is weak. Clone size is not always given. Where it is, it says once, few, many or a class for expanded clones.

cdr3_nt: TGTGCCAGCAGATATCCCTCGCGGGGGGCCTATGGCTACACCTTC
cdr3_aa: CASRYPSRGAYGYTF
clone_size: -
d_call: -
v_call: TRBV28
j_call: TRBJ1-2

cdr3_nt: TGTGCCAGTCTTGGCTCCAACTATGGCTACACCTTC
cdr3_aa: CASLGSNYGYTF
clone_size: -
d_call: -
v_call: TRBV18
j_call: TRBJ1-2

cdr3_nt: TGTGCCAGCAGTGAAGTTAGCGGGGGGTACAATGAGCAGTTCTTC
cdr3_aa: CASSEVSGGYNEQFF
clone_size: -
d_call: TRBD2
v_call: TRBV6-1
j_call: TRBJ2-1

cdr3_nt: TGTGCCAGCAAAGTTGAGAGGGTGAACACCGGGGAGCTGTTTTTT
cdr3_aa: CASKVERVNTGELFF
clone_size: -
d_call: -
v_call: TRBV6-5
j_call: TRBJ2-2

cdr3_nt: TGTGCCAGCAGTTACGGCGTAGCCCACTACAATGAGCAGTTCTTC
cdr3_aa: CASSYGVAHYNEQFF
clone_size: once
d_call: -
v_call: TRBV6-5
j_call: TRBJ2-1

cdr3_nt: TGTGCCAGCACCGCGGTTCACTATGGCTACACCTTC
cdr3_aa: CASTAVHYGYTF
clone_size: -
d_call: -
v_call: TRBV12-3/TRBV12-4
j_call: TRBJ1-2

cdr3_nt: TGTGCCAGCAGCTTGTACGGTCCCTACGAGCAGTACTTC
cdr3_aa: CASSLYGPYEQYF
clone_size: -
d_call: -
v_call: TRBV5-4
j_call: TRBJ2-7

cdr3_nt: TGTGCCAGCAGTTTACTGTCAGGGGGGAACACCGGGGAGCTGTTTTTT
cdr3_aa: CASSLLSGGNTGELFF
clone_size: once
d_call: TRBD1
v_call: TRBV27
j_call: TRBJ2-2

cdr3_nt: TGTGCCACCAGTCGGGGGGACTACAATGAGCAGTTCTTC
cdr3_aa: CATSRGDYNEQFF
clone_size: -
d_call: TRBD2
v_call: TRBV24-1
j_call: TRBJ2-1

cdr3_nt: TGTGCCAGCAGCTTGAGAGGAATCTCGCAAGAGACCCAGTACTTC
cdr3_aa: CASSLRGISQETQYF
clone_size: few
d_call: -
v_call: TRBV5-4
j_call: TRBJ2-5

cdr3_nt: TGTGCCTGGAGTTGGGGCAGTAACTATGGCTACACCTTC
cdr3_aa: CAWSWGSNYGYTF
clone_size: -
d_call: -
v_call: TRBV30
j_call: TRBJ1-2

cdr3_nt: TGTGCCAGTCGAACAGAAGCTTTCTTT
cdr3_aa: CASRTEAFF
clone_size: once
d_call: -
v_call: TRBV21-1
j_call: TRBJ1-1

cdr3_nt: TGTGCCAGCAGCTCCCAACGTTTGACAGGACTGACTTTC
cdr3_aa: CASSSQRLTGLTF
clone_size: once
d_call: -
v_call: TRBV5-4
j_call: TRBJ2-6

cdr3_nt: TGTGCCAGCAGCTTAGGGCGGGCGGGGCTTAGTGAGCAGTTCTTC
cdr3_aa: CASSLGRAGLSEQFF
clone_size: -
d_call: -
v_call: TRBV11-2
j_call: TRBJ2-1

cdr3_nt: TGTGCCAGCAGCTTCCGACAGTCGAATTCACCCCTCCACTTT
cdr3_aa: CASSFRQSNSPLHF
clone_size: -
d_call: -
v_call: TRBV9
j_call: TRBJ1-6

cdr3_nt: TGTGCCACCTCGCCGGCGGTGGGTGGCAATGAGCAGTTCTTC
cdr3_aa: CATSPAVGGNEQFF
clone_size: -
d_call: -
v_call: TRBV19
j_call: TRBJ2-1

cdr3_nt: TGTGCCAGCAGCCATAGACAGGTGTCCTACGAGCAGTACTTC
cdr3_aa: CASSHRQVSYEQYF
clone_size: -
d_call: -
v_call: TRBV3-1/TRBV3-2
j_call: TRBJ2-7

cdr3_nt: TGTGCCAGCAGCCCATACCCCGGGGAGGGGCGCAACACCGGGGAGCTGTTTTTT
cdr3_aa: CASSPYPGEGRNTGELFF
clone_size: -
d_call: TRBD2
v_call: TRBV7-9
j_call: TRBJ2-2

cdr3_nt: TGTGCCAGCAGTTATCGGGGGGACCTCCCCATATATTTT
cdr3_aa: CASSYRGDLPIYF
clone_size: -
d_call: -
v_call: TRBV6-5
j_call: TRBJ1-3

cdr3_nt: TGTGCCTGGAGTTACGGCAGGGATTACGAGCAGTACTTC
cdr3_aa: CAWSYGRDYEQYF
clone_size: -
d_call: -
v_call: TRBV30
j_call: TRBJ2-7

cdr3_nt: TGTGCCAGCAGTGGGGACAGGGGATACAATGAGCAGTTCTTC
cdr3_aa: CASSGDRGYNEQFF
clone_size: -
d_call: TRBD1
v_call: TRBV7-9
j_call: TRBJ2-1

cdr3_nt: TGTGCCAGCTCACCCCCCGGGACAGGATCCACAGATACGCAGTATTTT
cdr3_aa: CASSPPGTGSTDTQYF
clone_size: -
d_call: TRBD1
v_call: TRBV18
j_call: TRBJ2-3

cdr3_nt: TGCGCCAGCAGCTTGGCCGGGACTACCCAAGAGACCCAGTACTTC
cdr3_aa: CASSLAGTTQETQYF
clone_size: -
d_call: TRBD2
v_call: TRBV5-1
j_call: TRBJ2-5

cdr3_nt: TGTGCCAGCAGCCTCCCGGCAGGGGGGTCCTACAATGAGCAGTTCTTC
cdr3_aa: CASSLPAGGSYNEQFF
clone_size: -
d_call: -
v_call: TRBV7-3
j_call: TRBJ2-1

cdr3_nt: TGTGCCAGCAGCCAAGATTGGGGTCGTACGGGACTCAGGTACAATGAGCAGTTCTTC
cdr3_aa: CASSQDWGRTGLRYNEQFF
clone_size: -
d_call: -
v_call: TRBV3-1/TRBV3-2
j_call: TRBJ2-1

cdr3_nt: TGTGCCAGCAGCCAAGATTGGACAGGAGGTACTGAAGCTTTCTTT
cdr3_aa: CASSQDWTGGTEAFF
clone_size: -
d_call: TRBD1
v_call: TRBV3-1/TRBV3-2
j_call: TRBJ1-1

cdr3_nt: TGTGCCAGCAGCTACCAGGGTTTGGACTATGGCTACACCTTC
cdr3_aa: CASSYQGLDYGYTF
clone_size: -
d_call: -
v_call: TRBV11-2
j_call: TRBJ1-2

cdr3_nt: TGTGCCTGGAGTGTACGGGAAAGAGACGGAGGTCAGCCCCAGCATTTT
cdr3_aa: CAWSVRERDGGQPQHF
clone_size: -
d_call: -
v_call: TRBV30
j_call: TRBJ1-5

cdr3_nt: TGTGCCAGCAGCTTGCAGACCGTGAGGGGGACAGATACGCAGTATTTT
cdr3_aa: CASSLQTVRGTDTQYF
clone_size: -
d_call: -
v_call: TRBV5-6
j_call: TRBJ2-3

cdr3_nt: TGTGCCAGTAGTATTTGGGGGACAGGGATTTACGAGCAGTACTTC
cdr3_aa: CASSIWGTGIYEQYF
clone_size: few
d_call: TRBD1
v_call: TRBV19
j_call: TRBJ2-7

cdr3_nt: TGTGCCAGCGGTGGAAGGGGATCCTACAATGAGCAGTTCTTC
cdr3_aa: CASGGRGSYNEQFF
clone_size: -
d_call: -
v_call: TRBV7-8
j_call: TRBJ2-1

cdr3_nt: TGTGCCTGGAGTGGGGGACAGGGGAGTTATAATTCACCCCTCCACTTT
cdr3_aa: CAWSGGQGSYNSPLHF
clone_size: -
d_call: TRBD1
v_call: TRBV30
j_call: TRBJ1-6

cdr3_nt: TGTGCCAGCAGCCCCTCCGGGGGAATCTATGGCTACACCTTC
cdr3_aa: CASSPSGGIYGYTF
clone_size: -
d_call: -
v_call: TRBV6-6
j_call: TRBJ1-2

cdr3_nt: TGTGCCAGCAGCCCCGCCGGGATTCGCACTGAAGCTTTCTTT
cdr3_aa: CASSPAGIRTEAFF
clone_size: -
d_call: -
v_call: TRBV6-5
j_call: TRBJ1-1

cdr3_nt: TGTGCCAGCGGTAGACAGGGGGGTAATGAAAAACTGTTTTTT
cdr3_aa: CASGRQGGNEKLFF
clone_size: few
d_call: TRBD1
v_call: TRBV6-5
j_call: TRBJ1-4

cdr3_nt: TGTGCCATCAGCGCAGGGGAGAACTATGGCTACACCTTC
cdr3_aa: CAISAGENYGYTF
clone_size: once
d_call: -
v_call: TRBV10-3
j_call: TRBJ1-2

cdr3_nt: TGTGCCAGCAGCAGAGCCCCGAATAACTATGGCTACACCTTC
cdr3_aa: CASSRAPNNYGYTF
clone_size: -
d_call: -
v_call: TRBV7-9
j_call: TRBJ1-2